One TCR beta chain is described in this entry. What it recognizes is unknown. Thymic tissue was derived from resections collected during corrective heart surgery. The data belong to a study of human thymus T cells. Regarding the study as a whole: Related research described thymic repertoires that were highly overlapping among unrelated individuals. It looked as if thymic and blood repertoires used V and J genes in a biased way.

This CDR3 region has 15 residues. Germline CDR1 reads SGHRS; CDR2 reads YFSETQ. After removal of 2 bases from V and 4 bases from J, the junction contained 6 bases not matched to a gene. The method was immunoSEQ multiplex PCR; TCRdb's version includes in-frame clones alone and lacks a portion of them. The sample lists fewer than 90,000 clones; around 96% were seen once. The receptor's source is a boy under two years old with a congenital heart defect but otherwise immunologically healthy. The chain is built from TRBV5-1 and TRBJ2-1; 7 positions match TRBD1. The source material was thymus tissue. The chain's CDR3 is CASSFRDSDYNEQFF. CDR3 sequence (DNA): TGCGCCAGCAGCTTCCGGGACAGCGATTACAATGAGCAGTTCTTC.